This TCR beta chain comes out of a study of blood T cell repertoires in COVID-19. At least ten counts were recorded for this clone. This CDR3 has 20 amino acids. The V end lost 10 bases, the J end lost 0 bases, and 28 bases lay between the germline ends. Germline V CDR1 and CDR2: LGHDT, YNNKEL (reference sequence). Libraries were prepared by immunoSEQ multiplex PCR; TCRdb keeps only in-frame clonotypes and omits some of them. The sample has roughly 220,000 clones, roughly nine tenths seen once. The genes are TRBV3-1 (or the pseudogene TRBV3-2) and TRBJ2-6, with D possibly being TRBD1 (7 bases). The specimen was PBMCs or T cells enriched from blood (not recorded which). This receptor was obtained from a woman younger than 30 in a cohort exposed to, infected with or recovered from COVID-19 (not recorded which). The CDR3 spells CATRGTARGQSYSGANVLTF. In DNA, the CDR3 is TGTGCCACCCGGGGGACGGCCCGGGGACAGTCCTACTCTGGGGCCAACGTCCTGACTTTC.